The rows below give T cell receptor beta chains drawn from one sample of a study of T cell changes during pregnancy in multiple sclerosis. Data came from immunoSEQ multiplex PCR; TCRdb stores just in-frame clones and leaves some out. The sample lists about 53,000 clones; around 90% were seen once. The source material was CD4+ T cells from peripheral blood mononuclear cells, sampled in the third trimester of pregnancy. These receptors were collected from a female donor with multiple sclerosis, enrolled in a pregnancy study. Both conserved end residues are part of each CDR3. Each record gives: V gene, J gene, CDR3 protein.

v_call: TRBV6-1
j_call: TRBJ2-3
cdr3_aa: CASSENAGWDTQYF

v_call: TRBV15
j_call: TRBJ1-2
cdr3_aa: CATSRGELDRAGYTF

v_call: TRBV2
j_call: TRBJ1-3
cdr3_aa: CASRDRGNTIYF

v_call: TRBV14
j_call: TRBJ2-7
cdr3_aa: CASSPDRGAEQYF

v_call: TRBV10-1
j_call: TRBJ2-7
cdr3_aa: CASSPGQAYEQYF

v_call: TRBV5-1
j_call: TRBJ2-1
cdr3_aa: CASGSGTSMYEQFF

v_call: TRBV2
j_call: TRBJ2-3
cdr3_aa: CASSEESVGLTDTQYF

v_call: TRBV6-5
j_call: TRBJ2-1
cdr3_aa: CASSSLSGGAGSEQFF

v_call: TRBV5-1
j_call: TRBJ2-2
cdr3_aa: CASSLAGRGLSGELFF

v_call: TRBV5-1
j_call: TRBJ1-2
cdr3_aa: CASSLDTDSYGYTF

v_call: TRBV6-1
j_call: TRBJ1-6
cdr3_aa: CASSEASGAEF

v_call: TRBV6-1
j_call: TRBJ2-5
cdr3_aa: CASRGQANLQTQYF

v_call: TRBV15
j_call: TRBJ1-5
cdr3_aa: CATSRDRVSNQPQHF

v_call: TRBV9
j_call: TRBJ1-2
cdr3_aa: CASSRTGFVAGYTF

v_call: TRBV2
j_call: TRBJ2-5
cdr3_aa: CASRPPSSGETQYF

v_call: TRBV19
j_call: TRBJ1-6
cdr3_aa: CASSVGTTNSPLHF

v_call: TRBV30
j_call: TRBJ1-6
cdr3_aa: CAWSPPRGFVALHF

v_call: TRBV25-1
j_call: TRBJ1-5
cdr3_aa: CASSESSGQSSNQPQHF

v_call: TRBV5-4
j_call: TRBJ1-1
cdr3_aa: CASRTGTAISNTEAFF

v_call: TRBV5-4
j_call: TRBJ1-3
cdr3_aa: CASRADRALNTIYF

v_call: TRBV14
j_call: TRBJ1-2
cdr3_aa: CASSQEPRTGQGYTF

v_call: TRBV7-9
j_call: TRBJ1-2
cdr3_aa: CASSLAVTNYGYTF

v_call: TRBV29-1
j_call: TRBJ2-7
cdr3_aa: CSVERERGSEQYF

v_call: TRBV6-1
j_call: TRBJ2-1
cdr3_aa: CASNIQRGFNEQFF

v_call: TRBV19
j_call: TRBJ1-5
cdr3_aa: CASSIDQWTPPGSSASNQPQHF

v_call: TRBV15
j_call: TRBJ1-5
cdr3_aa: CATSRGTQGQPQHF

v_call: TRBV19
j_call: TRBJ2-3
cdr3_aa: CASSTGLAGGFDFFSGDTQYF